This T cell receptor (beta chain) was captured in a study of cytomegalovirus exposure and HLA in healthy donors. Study-level background: Earlier sequencing of 150 million to 200 million T cells yielded 120 million or so unique TCR beta sequences.

The PCR employed 60 Vbeta primers together with 13 Jbeta primers. The protocol was immunoSEQ multiplex PCR, while the TCRdb copy is restricted to in-frame clones and leaves out a portion. The sample consists of some 140,000 clones, around 67% of them appearing once. Germline loops: CDR1 MNHEY, CDR2 SMNVEV (reference sequence). The CDR3 length is 15 residues. V shed 3 bases, J shed 4 bases, and the junction held 7 bases outside the gene matches. General study results and limits: Cytomegalovirus-associated status was assigned to around 160 TCR beta chains.

In regard to this clone: Its specificity is not known.

The sample comprised PBMCs. The V and J genes are TRBV27 and TRBJ2-5; 8 nucleotides match TRBD1. The sequence came from a man between 18 and 35 years old in good health and CMV-seropositive. CDR3: CASSFRGRLAETQYF. The CDR3 nucleotides are TGTGCCAGCAGTTTCAGGGGGCGTTTGGCAGAGACCCAGTACTTC.